This passage covers 19 T cell receptor beta chains from one sample sequenced in a study of T cell repertoires in cytomegalovirus infection. One entry per CDR3 protein results from TCRdb running MiXCR on the reads. Altogether 350,000 to 500,000 distinct CDR3 sequences are present, roughly 30% being singletons, with the ten largest covering 12% to 15%. Source material: PBMCs. The receptors come from a human donor in good health (CMV status not recorded). Some clones in this sample may be carry-over from other donors' samples.

This clonotype was detected ten times or more. The chain employs TRBV7-2 and TRBJ2-1, with TRBD1 matching 8 bases. V trimming: 2 bases; J trimming: 5 bases; junction bases outside the gene matches: 2. The germline gives CDR1 SGHTA, CDR2 FQGNSA. This CDR3 spans 14 amino acids. In nucleotides, the CDR3 is TGTGCCAGCAGCTTAAGGACAGGGAACAATGAGCAGTTCTTC. It specifies CASSLRTGNNEQFF.

This clonotype was seen more than once but under ten times. CDR3 in amino acids: CASSEYGGTGLVDGYTF. The CDR3 DNA is TGTGCCAGCAGTGAATATGGGGGCACGGGTTTAGTCGATGGCTACACCTTC. The rearrangement joins TRBV25-1 to TRBJ1-2; D is possibly TRBD1 (6 bases). V was trimmed by 0 bases and J by 6 bases, leaving 20 bases between them. This CDR3 is built from 17 residues. Looked up from germline, CDR1 is MGHDK and CDR2 is SYGVNS.

CDR3 sequence reads: CASSAPTSVGYNEQFF. For the CDR3, the DNA is TGTGCCAGCAGTGCCCCGACTAGCGTGGGCTACAATGAGCAGTTCTTC. The chain uses TRBV12-3 or TRBV12-4 and TRBJ2-1, with 8 bases fitting TRBD2. The CDR3 runs to 16 residues. J gave up 3 bases and V 5 bases, and 9 bases lay outside the gene matches.

The genes are TRBV5-1 and TRBJ2-5; D is uncertain. CDR1 and CDR2 from the germline V gene are SGHRS and YFSETQ. V was shortened by 0 bases and J by 3 bases, with 15 bases between the two germline ends. This CDR3 has 16 residues. The CDR3 reads CASSLGPGFVEETQYF. CDR3 coding DNA: TGCGCCAGCAGCTTGGGGCCTGGGTTTGTAGAAGAGACCCAGTACTTC.

Turning to this clonotype: A much larger clonotype is one base distant, so this may be a read error. This is likely a read error, given that the CDR3 carries no conserved phenylalanine or tryptophan at its end. The DNA of the CDR3 is TGCGCCAGCAGCCAAGAGTGGACAGGGAGCAATCAGCCCCAGCATTTG. Its protein is CASSQEWTGSNQPQHL. The chain links TRBV4-3 to TRBJ1-5; TRBD1 matches 8 bases. The CDR3 is made up of 16 amino acids. The V and J ends lost 0 bases and 1 base, in that order; junction bases with no gene match: 2. Per the germline V gene, CDR1 is LGHNA and CDR2 is YSLEER.

This clonotype has at least ten counts. This chain uses TRBV7-2 with TRBJ2-7; maybe TRBD2 (6 bases). The germline gives CDR1 SGHTA, CDR2 FQGNSA. This CDR3 contains 15 residues. V was clipped by 5 bases and J by 2 bases, with 16 bases between them. The CDR3 region is CASSPLGGNTYEQYF. For the CDR3, the DNA is TGTGCCAGCAGCCCTTTGGGGGGTAATACCTACGAGCAGTACTTC.

This clonotype appeared many times. Here the CDR3 reads CASSAGTINEQYF. The CDR3 bases are TGTGCCAGCAGCGCCGGGACTATTAACGAGCAGTACTTC. The chain employs TRBV7-2 and TRBJ2-7; the match to TRBD2 covers 7 bases. CDR1 and CDR2 (germline): SGHTA, FQGNSA. CDR3 size: 13 residues. The ends lost 5 bases at V and 5 bases at J; junction bases unmatched: 6.

This clonotype is deemed medium-sized. The chain carries TRBV7-2 and TRBJ2-1, with D perhaps matching TRBD2 (6 bases). V dropped 2 bases and J dropped 4 bases, with 18 bases sitting between them. CDR1 and CDR2 from the germline V gene are SGHTA and FQGNSA. The CDR3 spans 17 residues. This CDR3 reads CASSLRAGGIKYNEQFF. The CDR3 DNA reads TGTGCCAGCAGCTTACGCGCTGGGGGGATAAAATACAATGAGCAGTTCTTC. Supplemented by reference TRBV7-2 and TRBJ2-1, the full variable domain reads GAGVSQSPSNKVTEKGKDVELRCDPISGHTALYWYRQSLGQGLEFLIYFQGNSAPDKSGLPSDRFSAERTGGSVSTLTIQRTQQEDSAVYLCASSLRAGGIKYNEQFFGPGTRLTVL.

The sample holds a few counts of this clonotype. The rearrangement links TRBV11-2 to TRBJ1-5; 8 bases line up with TRBD1. CDR1 is SGHAT and CDR2 is FQNNGV in the germline V gene. V lost 3 bases and J lost 7; bases outside the gene matches: 8. The CDR3 is made up of 15 amino acids. This chain's CDR3 is CASSLATGVRQPQHF. In DNA form, the CDR3 reads TGTGCCAGCAGCTTGGCGACAGGGGTTCGGCAGCCCCAGCATTTT.

In regard to this clonotype: A read error is possible here, since a much larger clone lies one base away. The J gene is TRBJ2-1, the V gene TRBV7-9; D remains ambiguous. Per germline, CDR1 SEHNR and CDR2 FQNEAQ (reference sequence). The CDR3 is made up of 14 amino acids. Trimming removed 1 base at V and 8 bases at J, with 12 bases between. The chain's CDR3 is CASSLEQEWDEQFF. For the CDR3, the DNA is TGTGCCAGCAGCTTAGAGCAGGAGTGGGATGAGCAGTTCTTC.

This sequence joins TRBV12-5 and TRBJ2-1; D perhaps matches TRBD1 (6 bases). CDR1 LGHNT and CDR2 FRNRAP come from the germline V gene. This CDR3 has 12 residues. Trimming pared 6 bases from V and 6 bases from J, leaving 9 bases between. CDR3 residues: CASGQGANEQFF. CDR3 DNA: TGTGCTAGTGGACAGGGAGCCAATGAGCAGTTCTTC.

The chain links TRBV4-2 to TRBJ1-6; D unclear. V was clipped by 0 bases and J by 0 bases, with 15 bases between them. The germline CDR1 and CDR2 sequences are LGHNA and YNFKEQ. This CDR3 is built from 19 residues. The CDR3 bases are TGTGCCAGCAGCCAAGATCTAGTCCTCGGAAGCTCCTATAATTCACCCCTCCACTTT. Amino acid sequence: CASSQDLVLGSSYNSPLHF.

This clonotype has just one count. At one end, the junction sequence differs from germline, possibly due to a read error. The V gene is TRBV7-8, the J gene TRBJ2-5; D may match TRBD1 or TRBD2 (5 bases each). CDR1 SGHVS and CDR2 FQNEAQ come from the germline V gene. The CDR3 is 15 amino acids. The CDR3 sequence is CARSLRKGSQETQYF. The CDR3 DNA sequence: TGTGCCAGAAGCTTAAGGAAGGGGAGTCAAGAGACCCAGTACTTC.

At least ten counts were recorded for this clonotype. CDR3 in amino acids: CASSPQQGMNTEAFF. CDR3 DNA: TGTGCCAGCAGCCCCCAACAGGGTATGAACACTGAAGCTTTCTTT. The rearrangement joins TRBV7-2 to TRBJ1-1, with D possibly TRBD1 on 6 matching bases. This CDR3 is 15 amino acids long. Germline-derived CDR1 and CDR2 are SGHTA and FQGNSA. V shed 5 bases and J shed 0 bases, with 13 bases lying between them.

Points on this clonotype: A much larger clone lies one base from this, so it may be a read error. The chain combines TRBV6-6 with TRBJ2-3, with D perhaps matching TRBD1 or TRBD2 (5 bases each). Germline V gene sequence: CDR1 MNHNY, CDR2 SVGAGI (reference sequence). The CDR3 has 14 amino acids. CDR3 residues: CVSIRNSWGDTQYF. CDR3 nucleotides: TGTGTCAGCATTAGGAACAGTTGGGGGGATACGCAGTATTTT.

This clonotype was counted a few times. The gene calls are TRBV20-1 and TRBJ2-1; D is ambiguous. The CDR3 covers 14 residues. Germline CDR1 and CDR2: DFQATT and SNEGSKA (reference sequence). V was clipped by 3 bases and J by 3 bases, with 12 bases between them. CDR3 nucleotide sequence: TGCAGTGCTAGTTACTCACGGAACTACAATGAGCAGTTCTTC. Translated: CSASYSRNYNEQFF.

V and J are TRBV12-3 or TRBV12-4 and TRBJ2-5; D unresolved. There are 16 residues in the CDR3. The germline V and J ends were trimmed by 2 bases and 5 bases, with 18 bases remaining between them. The CDR3 spells CASSLTEARRLETQYF. The CDR3 DNA sequence: TGTGCCAGCAGTTTAACCGAGGCTAGGCGACTGGAGACCCAGTACTTC.

In this sample, this clonotype turned up many times. The chain links TRBV7-2 to TRBJ2-5, with TRBD2 identical over 7 bases. The CDR3 contains 14 residues. Germline assignment: CDR1 SGHTA and CDR2 FQGNSA. The trim removed 1 base at V and 4 bases at J, leaving 3 bases unmatched. The CDR3 nucleotides read TGTGCCAGCAGCTTAGGGGGGGGGGGAGAGACCCAGTACTTC. Encoded protein: CASSLGGGGETQYF.

This clonotype was counted only a few times. The gene calls are TRBV12-3 or TRBV12-4 and TRBJ1-1; tentative D call: TRBD1 (5 bases). Trimming left V 2 bases short and J 6 bases short, with 13 bases between. The CDR3 sequence is 14 residues long. DNA for the CDR3: TGTGCCAGCAGTTTACCCAGGGACGGGGCTGAAGCTTTCTTT. Encoded protein: CASSLPRDGAEAFF.